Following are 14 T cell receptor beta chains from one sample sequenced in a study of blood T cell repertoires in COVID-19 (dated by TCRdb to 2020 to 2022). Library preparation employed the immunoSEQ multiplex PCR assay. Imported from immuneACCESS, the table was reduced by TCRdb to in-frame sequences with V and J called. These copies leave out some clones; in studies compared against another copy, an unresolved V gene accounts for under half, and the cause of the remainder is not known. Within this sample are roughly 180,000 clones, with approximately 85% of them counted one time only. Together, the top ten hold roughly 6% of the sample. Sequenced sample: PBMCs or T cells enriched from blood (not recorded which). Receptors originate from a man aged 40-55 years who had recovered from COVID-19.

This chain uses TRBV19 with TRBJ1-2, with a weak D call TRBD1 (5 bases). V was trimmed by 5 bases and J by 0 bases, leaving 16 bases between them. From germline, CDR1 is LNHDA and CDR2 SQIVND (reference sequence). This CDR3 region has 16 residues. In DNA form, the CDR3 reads TGTGCCAGTAGTGGGGGACTGCTTATCTCTAACTATGGCTACACCTTC. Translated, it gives CASSGGLLISNYGYTF.

The CDR3 bases are TGTGCCAGCACCTGGGGGGGTTCCTACGAGCAGTACTTC. Translation gives CASTWGGSYEQYF. The chain joins TRBV11-2 to TRBJ2-7; 7 bases are shared with TRBD2. J was trimmed by 1 base and V by 7 bases; bases with no gene match: 4. The CDR3 runs 13 residues. Germline V CDR1 and CDR2: SGHAT, FQNNGV.

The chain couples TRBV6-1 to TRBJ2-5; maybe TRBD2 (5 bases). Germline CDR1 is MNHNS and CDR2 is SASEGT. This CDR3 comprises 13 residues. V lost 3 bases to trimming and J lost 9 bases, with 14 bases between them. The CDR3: CASSDPTPAAQYF. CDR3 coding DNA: TGTGCCAGCAGTGATCCGACGCCAGCGGCCCAGTACTTC.

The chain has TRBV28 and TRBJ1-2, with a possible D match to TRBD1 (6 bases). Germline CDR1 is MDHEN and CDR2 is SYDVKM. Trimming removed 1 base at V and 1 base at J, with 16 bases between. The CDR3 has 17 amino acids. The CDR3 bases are TGTGCCAGCAGTTTATCATTCCGGGACAACGATAACTATGGCTACACCTTC. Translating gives CASSLSFRDNDNYGYTF.

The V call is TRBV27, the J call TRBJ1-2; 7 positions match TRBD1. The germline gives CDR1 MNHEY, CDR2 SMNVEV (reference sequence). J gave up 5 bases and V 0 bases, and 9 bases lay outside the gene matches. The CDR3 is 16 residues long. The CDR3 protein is CASSLSIGGDPYGYTF. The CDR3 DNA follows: TGTGCCAGCAGTTTATCGATAGGGGGCGATCCTTATGGCTACACCTTC.

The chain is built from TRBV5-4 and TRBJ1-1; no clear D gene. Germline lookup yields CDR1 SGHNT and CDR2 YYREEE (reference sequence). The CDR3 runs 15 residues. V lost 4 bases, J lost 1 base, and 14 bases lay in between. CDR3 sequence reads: CASSPGGAGNTEAFF. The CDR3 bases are TGTGCCAGCAGCCCGGGTGGAGCGGGGAACACTGAAGCTTTCTTT.

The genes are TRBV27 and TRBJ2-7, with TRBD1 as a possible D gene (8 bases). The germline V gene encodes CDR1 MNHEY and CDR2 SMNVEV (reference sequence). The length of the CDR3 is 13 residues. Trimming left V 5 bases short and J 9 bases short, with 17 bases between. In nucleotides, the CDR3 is TGTGCCAGCAGTGCACGACAGGGGAGGGGGCAGTACTTC. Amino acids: CASSARQGRGQYF.

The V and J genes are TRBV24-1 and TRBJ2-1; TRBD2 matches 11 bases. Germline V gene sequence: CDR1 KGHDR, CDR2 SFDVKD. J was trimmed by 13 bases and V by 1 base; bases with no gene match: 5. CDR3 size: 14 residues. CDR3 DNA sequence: TGTGCCACCAGTGATTTATGGCTAGCGGGAGGTCAGTTCTTC. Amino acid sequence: CATSDLWLAGGQFF.

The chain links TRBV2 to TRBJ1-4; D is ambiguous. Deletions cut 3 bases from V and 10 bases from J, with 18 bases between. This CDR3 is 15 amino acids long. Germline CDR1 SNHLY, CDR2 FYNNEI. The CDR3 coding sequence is TGTGCCAGCAGTGACTACCTTGAGCCTAGCGGAAAACTGTTTTTT. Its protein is CASSDYLEPSGKLFF. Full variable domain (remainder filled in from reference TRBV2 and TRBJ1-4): EPEVTQTPSHQVTQMGQEVILRCVPISNHLYFYWYRQILGQKVEFLVSFYNNEISEKSEIFDDQFSVERPDGSNFTLKIRSTKLEDSAMYFCASSDYLEPSGKLFFGSGTQLSVL.

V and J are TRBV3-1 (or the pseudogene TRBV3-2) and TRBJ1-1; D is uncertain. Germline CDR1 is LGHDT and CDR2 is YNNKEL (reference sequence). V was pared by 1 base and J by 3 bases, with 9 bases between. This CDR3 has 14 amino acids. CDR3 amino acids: CASSQVPVHTEAFF. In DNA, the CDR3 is TGTGCCAGCAGCCAAGTCCCGGTTCACACTGAAGCTTTCTTT.

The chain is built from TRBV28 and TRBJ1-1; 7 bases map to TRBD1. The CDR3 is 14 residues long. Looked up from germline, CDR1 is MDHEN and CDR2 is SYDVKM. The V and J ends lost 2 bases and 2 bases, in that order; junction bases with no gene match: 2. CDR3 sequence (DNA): TGTGCCAGCAGTTTACGGGACAGCAACACTGAAGCTTTCTTT. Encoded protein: CASSLRDSNTEAFF.

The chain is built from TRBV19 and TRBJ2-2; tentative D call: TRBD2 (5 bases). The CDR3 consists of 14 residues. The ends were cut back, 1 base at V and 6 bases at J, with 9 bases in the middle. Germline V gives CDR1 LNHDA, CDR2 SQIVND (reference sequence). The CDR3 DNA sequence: TGTGCCAGTAGTATAGGGAGCGGTGCCGGGGAGCTGTTTTTT. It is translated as CASSIGSGAGELFF. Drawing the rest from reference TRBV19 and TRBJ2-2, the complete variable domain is DGGITQSPKYLFRKEGQNVTLSCEQNLNHDAMYWYRQDPGQGLRLIYYSQIVNDFQKGDIAEGYSVSREKKESFPLTVTSAQKNPTAFYLCASSIGSGAGELFFGEGSRLTVL.

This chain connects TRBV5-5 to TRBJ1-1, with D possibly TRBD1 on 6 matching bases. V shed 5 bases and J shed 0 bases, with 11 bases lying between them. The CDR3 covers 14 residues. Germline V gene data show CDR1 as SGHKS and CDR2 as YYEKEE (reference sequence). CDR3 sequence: CASSQRTVNTEAFF. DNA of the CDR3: TGTGCCAGCAGTCAGAGGACAGTGAACACTGAAGCTTTCTTT. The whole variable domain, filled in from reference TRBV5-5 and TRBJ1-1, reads DAGVTQSPTHLIKTRGQQVTLRCSPISGHKSVSWYQQVLGQGPQFIFQYYEKEERGRGNFPDRFSARQFPNYSSELNVNALLLGDSALYLCASSQRTVNTEAFFGQGTRLTVV.

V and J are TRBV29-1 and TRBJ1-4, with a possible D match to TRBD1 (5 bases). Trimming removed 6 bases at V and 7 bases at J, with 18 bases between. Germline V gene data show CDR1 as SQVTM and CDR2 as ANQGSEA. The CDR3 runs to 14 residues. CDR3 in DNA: TGCAGCGTGGCCGCTGGGGCGCGGGGTGAAAAACTGTTTTTT. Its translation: CSVAAGARGEKLFF.